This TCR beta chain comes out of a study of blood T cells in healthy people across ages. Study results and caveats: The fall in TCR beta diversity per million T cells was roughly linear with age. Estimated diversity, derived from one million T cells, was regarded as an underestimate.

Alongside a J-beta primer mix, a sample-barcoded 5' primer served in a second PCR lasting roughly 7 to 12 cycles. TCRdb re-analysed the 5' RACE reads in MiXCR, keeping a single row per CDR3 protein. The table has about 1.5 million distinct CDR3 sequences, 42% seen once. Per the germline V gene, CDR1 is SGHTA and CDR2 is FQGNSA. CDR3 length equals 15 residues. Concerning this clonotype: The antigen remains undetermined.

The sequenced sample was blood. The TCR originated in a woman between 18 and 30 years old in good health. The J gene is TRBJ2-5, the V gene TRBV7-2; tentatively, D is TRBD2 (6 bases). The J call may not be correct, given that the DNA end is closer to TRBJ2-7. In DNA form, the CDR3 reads TGTGCCAGCAGCCTGGGACTCCTCACCTCTCTCGAGCAGTACTTC. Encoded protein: CASSLGLLTSLEQYF.